This TCR beta chain was observed in a study of cytomegalovirus exposure and HLA in healthy donors. The wider study: Of all 370 or so donors who were genotyped, 81% belonged to the Caucasian-associated ancestry cluster.

This clone was found a few times. Its antigen is unidentified. After removal of 1 base from V and 1 base from J, the junction contained 3 bases not matched to a gene. Germline V gene lookup returns CDR1 SGHNT and CDR2 YENEEA. CDR3 size: 15 residues. In the PCR, 60 Vbeta and 13 Jbeta primers were used. Sequenced by immunoSEQ multiplex PCR; TCRdb stores in-frame clones only, minus some. The table shows roughly 80,000 clones, with roughly two thirds occurring only once. Study-wide results and limits: Productive rates of about 90% or about 30% were seen for most TCR beta V segments in an earlier analysis.

Sequencing was done on a sample of PBMCs. This receptor was taken from a woman in her fifties or sixties in good health and CMV-seropositive. The chain employs TRBV11-3 and TRBJ1-1; 7 nucleotides match TRBD1. CDR3 residues: CASSLGGQTNTEAFF. The CDR3 DNA reads as TGTGCCAGCAGCTTAGGGGGACAGACGAACACTGAAGCTTTCTTT.